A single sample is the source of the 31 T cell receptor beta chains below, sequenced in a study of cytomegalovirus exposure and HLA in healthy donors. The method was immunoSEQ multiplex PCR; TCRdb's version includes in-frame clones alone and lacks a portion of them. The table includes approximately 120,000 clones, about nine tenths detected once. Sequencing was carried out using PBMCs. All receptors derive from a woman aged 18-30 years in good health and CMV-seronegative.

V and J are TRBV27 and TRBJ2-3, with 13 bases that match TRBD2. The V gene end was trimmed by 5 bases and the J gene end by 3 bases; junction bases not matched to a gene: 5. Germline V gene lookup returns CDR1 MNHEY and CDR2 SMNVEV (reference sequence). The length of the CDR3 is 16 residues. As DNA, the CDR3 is TGTGCCAGCAGTCCGGGGACTAGCGGGATGACAGATACGCAGTATTTT. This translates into CASSPGTSGMTDTQYF.

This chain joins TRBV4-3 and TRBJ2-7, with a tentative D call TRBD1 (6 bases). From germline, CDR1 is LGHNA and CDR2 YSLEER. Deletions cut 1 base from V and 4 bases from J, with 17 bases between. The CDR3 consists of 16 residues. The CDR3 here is CASSQGGSTGRYEQYF. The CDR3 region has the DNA TGCGCCAGCAGCCAAGGGGGTTCCACAGGGCGGTACGAGCAGTACTTC.

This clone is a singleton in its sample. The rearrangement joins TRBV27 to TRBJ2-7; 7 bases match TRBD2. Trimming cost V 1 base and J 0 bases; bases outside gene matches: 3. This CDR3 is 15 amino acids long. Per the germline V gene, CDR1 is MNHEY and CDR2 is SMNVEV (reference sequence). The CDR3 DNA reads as TGTGCCAGCAGTTTATTGTGGGGGGGCTCCTACGAGCAGTACTTC. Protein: CASSLLWGGSYEQYF.

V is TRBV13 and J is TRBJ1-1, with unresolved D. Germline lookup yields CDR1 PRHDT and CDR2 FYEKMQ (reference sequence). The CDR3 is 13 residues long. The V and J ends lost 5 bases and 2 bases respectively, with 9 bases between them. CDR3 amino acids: CASSQGGNTEAFF. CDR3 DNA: TGTGCCAGCAGCCAAGGCGGAAACACTGAAGCTTTCTTT.

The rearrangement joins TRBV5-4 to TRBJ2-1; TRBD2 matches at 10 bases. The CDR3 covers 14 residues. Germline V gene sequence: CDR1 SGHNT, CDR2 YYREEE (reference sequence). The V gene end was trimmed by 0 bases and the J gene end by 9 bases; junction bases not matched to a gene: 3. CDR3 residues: CASSLVASGGEQFF. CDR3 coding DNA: TGTGCCAGCAGCTTGGTGGCTAGCGGGGGTGAGCAGTTCTTC.

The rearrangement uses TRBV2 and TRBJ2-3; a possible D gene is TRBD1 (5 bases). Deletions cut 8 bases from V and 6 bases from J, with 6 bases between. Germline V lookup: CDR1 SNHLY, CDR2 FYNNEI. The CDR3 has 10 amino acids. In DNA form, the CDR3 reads TGTGCCAGCTCAGGGGATACGCAGTATTTT. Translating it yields CASSGDTQYF.

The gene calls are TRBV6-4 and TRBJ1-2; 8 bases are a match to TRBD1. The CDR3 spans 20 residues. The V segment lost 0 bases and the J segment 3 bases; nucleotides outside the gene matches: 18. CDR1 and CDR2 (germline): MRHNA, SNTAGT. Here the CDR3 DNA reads TGTGCCAGCAGTGACTCGATGCGCCTTACAGGGGGGGAGGGTGACTATGGCTACACCTTC. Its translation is CASSDSMRLTGGEGDYGYTF.

Here the CDR3 DNA reads TGTGCCAGCAGCTCATCTAGCGGGGGGGCGGTGGCCCAGTACTTC. It is translated as CASSSSSGGAVAQYF. The chain couples TRBV7-2 to TRBJ2-5, with 12 bases aligning to TRBD2. V was clipped by 4 bases and J by 9 bases; unmatched bases: 9. The germline V gene has CDR1 SGHTA and CDR2 FQGNSA. This CDR3 has 15 amino acids.

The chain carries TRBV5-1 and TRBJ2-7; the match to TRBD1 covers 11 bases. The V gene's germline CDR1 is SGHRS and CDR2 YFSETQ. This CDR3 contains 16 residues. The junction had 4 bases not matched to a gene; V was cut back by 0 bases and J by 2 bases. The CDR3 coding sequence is TGCGCCAGCAGCTTGGCGGGGGGACAGGGGGCCTACGAGCAGTACTTC. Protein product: CASSLAGGQGAYEQYF. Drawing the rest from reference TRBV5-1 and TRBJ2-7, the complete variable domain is KAGVTQTPRYLIKTRGQQVTLSCSPISGHRSVSWYQQTPGQGLQFLFEYFSETQRNKGNFPGRFSGRQFSNSRSEMNVSTLELGDSALYLCASSLAGGQGAYEQYFGPGTRLTVT.

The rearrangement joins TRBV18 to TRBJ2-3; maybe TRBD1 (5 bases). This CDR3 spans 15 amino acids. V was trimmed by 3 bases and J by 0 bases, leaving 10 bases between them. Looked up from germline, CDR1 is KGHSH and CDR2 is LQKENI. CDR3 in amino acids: CASSPGLESTDTQYF. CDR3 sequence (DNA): TGTGCCAGCTCACCGGGGCTAGAGAGCACAGATACGCAGTATTTT. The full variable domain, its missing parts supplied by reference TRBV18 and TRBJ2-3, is NAGVMQNPRHLVRRRGQEARLRCSPMKGHSHVYWYRQLPEEGLKFMVYLQKENIIDESGMPKERFSAEFPKEGPSILRIQQVVRGDSAAYFCASSPGLESTDTQYFGPGTRLTVL.

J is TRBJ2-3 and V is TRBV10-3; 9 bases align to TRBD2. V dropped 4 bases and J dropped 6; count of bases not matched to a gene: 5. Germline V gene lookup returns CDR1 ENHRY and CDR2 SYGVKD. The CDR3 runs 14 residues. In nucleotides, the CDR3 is TGTGCCATCAGTGGTAGCGGGAGTTCGGATACGCAGTATTTT. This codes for CAISGSGSSDTQYF.

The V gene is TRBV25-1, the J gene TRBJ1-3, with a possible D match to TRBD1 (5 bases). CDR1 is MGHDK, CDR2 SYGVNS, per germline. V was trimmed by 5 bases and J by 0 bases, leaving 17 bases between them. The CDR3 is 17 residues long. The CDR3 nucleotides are TGTGCCAGCAGTCCCATAACCGGGACTTACTCTGGAAACACCATATATTTT. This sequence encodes CASSPITGTYSGNTIYF.

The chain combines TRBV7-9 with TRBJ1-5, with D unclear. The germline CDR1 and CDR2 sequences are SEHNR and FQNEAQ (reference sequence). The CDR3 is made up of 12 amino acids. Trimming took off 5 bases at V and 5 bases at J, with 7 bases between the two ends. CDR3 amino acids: CASSVLDQPQHF. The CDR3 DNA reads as TGTGCCAGCAGCGTCCTTGATCAGCCCCAGCATTTT.

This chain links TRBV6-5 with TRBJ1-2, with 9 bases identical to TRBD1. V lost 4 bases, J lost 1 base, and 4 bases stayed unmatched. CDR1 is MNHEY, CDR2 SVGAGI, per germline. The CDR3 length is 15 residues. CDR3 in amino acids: CASSFRTGVNYGYTF. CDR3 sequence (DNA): TGTGCCAGCAGTTTTCGGACAGGGGTTAACTATGGCTACACCTTC.

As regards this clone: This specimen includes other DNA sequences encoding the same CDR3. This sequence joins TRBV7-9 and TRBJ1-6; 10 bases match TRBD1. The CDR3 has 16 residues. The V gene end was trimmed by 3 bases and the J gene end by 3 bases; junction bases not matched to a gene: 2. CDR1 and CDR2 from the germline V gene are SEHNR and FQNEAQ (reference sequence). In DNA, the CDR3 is TGTGCCAGCAGCTTGGGACAGGGGTTCTATAATTCACCCCTCCACTTT. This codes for CASSLGQGFYNSPLHF.

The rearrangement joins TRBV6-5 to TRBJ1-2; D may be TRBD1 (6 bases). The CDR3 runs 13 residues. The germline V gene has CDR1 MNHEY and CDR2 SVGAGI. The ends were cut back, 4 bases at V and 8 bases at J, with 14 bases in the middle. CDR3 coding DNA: TGTGCCAGCAGTTCGGACACGACAGGAGGCTACACCTTC. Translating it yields CASSSDTTGGYTF.

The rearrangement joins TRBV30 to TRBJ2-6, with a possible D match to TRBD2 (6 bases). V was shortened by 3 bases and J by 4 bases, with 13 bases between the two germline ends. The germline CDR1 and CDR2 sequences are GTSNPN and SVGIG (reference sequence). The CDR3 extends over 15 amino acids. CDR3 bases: TGTGCCTGGAGAGTCCCTCGGGGGGGGGCCAACGTCCTGACTTTC. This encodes CAWRVPRGGANVLTF.

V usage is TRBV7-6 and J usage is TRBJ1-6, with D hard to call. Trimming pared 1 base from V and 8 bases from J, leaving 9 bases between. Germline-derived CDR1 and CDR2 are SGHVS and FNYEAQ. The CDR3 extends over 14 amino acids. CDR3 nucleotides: TGTGCCAGCAGCTTAGGGACTGACTATTCACCCCTCCACTTT. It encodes CASSLGTDYSPLHF.

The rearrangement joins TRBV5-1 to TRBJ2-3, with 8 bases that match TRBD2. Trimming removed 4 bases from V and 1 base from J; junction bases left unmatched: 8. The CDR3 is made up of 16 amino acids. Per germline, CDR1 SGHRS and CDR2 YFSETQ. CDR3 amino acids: CASSLYAGGRTDTQYF. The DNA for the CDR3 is TGCGCCAGCAGCCTGTACGCGGGGGGCCGCACAGATACGCAGTATTTT.

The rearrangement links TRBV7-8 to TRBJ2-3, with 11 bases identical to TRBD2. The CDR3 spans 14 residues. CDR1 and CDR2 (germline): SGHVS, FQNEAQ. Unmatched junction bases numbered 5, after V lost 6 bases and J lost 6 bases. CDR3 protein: CASSSTSGTDTQYF. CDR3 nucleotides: TGTGCCAGCAGTTCGACTAGCGGGACTGATACGCAGTATTTT.

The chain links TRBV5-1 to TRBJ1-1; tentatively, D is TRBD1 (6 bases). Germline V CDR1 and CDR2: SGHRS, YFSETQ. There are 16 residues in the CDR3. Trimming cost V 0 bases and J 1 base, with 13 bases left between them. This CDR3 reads CASSLATGHRNTEAFF. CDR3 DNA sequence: TGCGCCAGCAGCTTGGCTACGGGACACAGGAACACTGAAGCTTTCTTT.

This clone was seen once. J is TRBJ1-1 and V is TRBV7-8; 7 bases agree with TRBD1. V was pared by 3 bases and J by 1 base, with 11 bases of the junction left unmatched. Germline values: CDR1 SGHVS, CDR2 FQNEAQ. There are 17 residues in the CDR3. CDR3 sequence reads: CASSLGGQVRGNTEAFF. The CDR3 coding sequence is TGTGCCAGCAGCTTGGGAGGACAGGTCAGAGGGAACACTGAAGCTTTCTTT.

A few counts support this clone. This chain's CDR3 is CASQNLAGSYEQYF. The CDR3 nucleotides are TGTGCCAGCCAAAATCTAGCGGGGTCCTACGAGCAGTACTTC. This chain links TRBV28 with TRBJ2-7; 9 bases are shared with TRBD2. The CDR3 spans 14 residues. Germline CDR1 and CDR2: MDHEN and SYDVKM. V trimming: 8 bases; J trimming: 1 base; junction bases outside the gene matches: 6.

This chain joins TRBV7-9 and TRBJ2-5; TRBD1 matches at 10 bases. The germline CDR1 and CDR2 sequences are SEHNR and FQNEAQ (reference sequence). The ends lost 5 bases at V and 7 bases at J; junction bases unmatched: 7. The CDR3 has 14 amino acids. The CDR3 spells CASSRPGTGVTQYF. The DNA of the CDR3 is TGTGCCAGCAGCCGCCCTGGGACAGGGGTGACCCAGTACTTC.

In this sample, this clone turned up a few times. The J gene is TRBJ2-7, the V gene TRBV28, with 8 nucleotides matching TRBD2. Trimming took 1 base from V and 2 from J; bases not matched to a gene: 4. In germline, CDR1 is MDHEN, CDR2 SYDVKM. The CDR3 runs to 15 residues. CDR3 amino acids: CASSLSQLAAYEQYF. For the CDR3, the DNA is TGTGCCAGCAGTTTATCCCAACTAGCGGCCTACGAGCAGTACTTC.

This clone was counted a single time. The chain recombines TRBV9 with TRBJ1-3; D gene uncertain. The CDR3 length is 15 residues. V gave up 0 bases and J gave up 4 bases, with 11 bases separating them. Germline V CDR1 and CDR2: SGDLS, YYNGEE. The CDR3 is CASSVVGGGGNTIYF. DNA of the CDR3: TGTGCCAGCAGCGTAGTCGGCGGCGGGGGAAACACCATATATTTT.

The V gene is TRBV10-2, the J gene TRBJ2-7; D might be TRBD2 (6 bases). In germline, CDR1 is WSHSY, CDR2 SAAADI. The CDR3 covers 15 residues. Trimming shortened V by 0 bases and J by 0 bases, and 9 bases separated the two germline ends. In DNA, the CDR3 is TGCGCCAGCAGTGAGTCCCTGGAGGGCTCCTACGAGCAGTACTTC. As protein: CASSESLEGSYEQYF.

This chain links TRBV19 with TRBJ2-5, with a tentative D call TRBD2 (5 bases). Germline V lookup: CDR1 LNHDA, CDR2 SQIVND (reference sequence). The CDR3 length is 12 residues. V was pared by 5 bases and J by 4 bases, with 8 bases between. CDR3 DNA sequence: TGTGCCAGTAGTCGAGGGCGAGAGACCCAGTACTTC. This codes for CASSRGRETQYF.

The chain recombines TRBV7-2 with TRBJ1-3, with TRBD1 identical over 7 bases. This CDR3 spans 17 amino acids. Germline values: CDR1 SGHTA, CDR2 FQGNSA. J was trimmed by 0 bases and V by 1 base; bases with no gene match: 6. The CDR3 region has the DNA TGTGCCAGCAGCTTAGTGGTCAGGGGGAGCTCTGGAAACACCATATATTTT. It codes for CASSLVVRGSSGNTIYF.

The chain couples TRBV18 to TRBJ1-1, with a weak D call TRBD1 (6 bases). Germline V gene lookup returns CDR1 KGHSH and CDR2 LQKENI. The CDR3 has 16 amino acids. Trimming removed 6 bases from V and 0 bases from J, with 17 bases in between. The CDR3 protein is CASSVSTGHMNTEAFF. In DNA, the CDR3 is TGTGCCAGCTCCGTTTCGACAGGACACATGAACACTGAAGCTTTCTTT.

The chain's CDR3 is CASSSVTGKALRYGYTF. CDR3 nucleotide sequence: TGTGCCAGCAGTTCCGTGACAGGAAAAGCTTTAAGATATGGCTACACCTTC. The genes are TRBV27 and TRBJ1-2; tentative D call: TRBD1 (6 bases). Trimming shortened V by 4 bases and J by 5 bases, and 23 bases separated the two germline ends. Germline V gene sequence: CDR1 MNHEY, CDR2 SMNVEV (reference sequence). This CDR3 is 17 amino acids long.